Shown below are 9 T cell receptor beta chains from a single sample sequenced in a study of cytomegalovirus exposure and HLA in healthy donors. PCR amplification relied on 60 Vbeta primers (plus 13 Jbeta primers). Repertoires were generated with immunoSEQ multiplex PCR, while TCRdb's copy carries only in-frame clones and drops some. Of roughly 250,000 clones in the sample, approximately 80% are singletons; the top ten hold about 0.29%. The sample consisted of PBMCs. All receptors come from a girl between 2 and 10 years old in good health and CMV-seronegative.

The chain combines TRBV28 with TRBJ1-2; D unresolved. Trimming left V 3 bases short and J 6 bases short, with 17 bases between. The CDR3 is made up of 15 amino acids. The germline CDR1 and CDR2 sequences are MDHEN and SYDVKM. CDR3 nucleotide sequence: TGTGCCAGCAGTTTGGTCTCGTTGGGGAGGAATGGCTACACCTTC. It encodes CASSLVSLGRNGYTF.

This clone was recorded a few times. The CDR3 sequence: CASSYSGAAGGEQYF. Written as DNA, the CDR3 is TGTGCCAGCAGTTACTCAGGGGCGGCGGGGGGCGAGCAGTACTTC. The gene calls are TRBV6-6 and TRBJ2-7; 8 bases line up with TRBD2. The CDR3 length is 15 residues. Germline trimming cut 0 bases from V and 6 bases from J; bases unmatched to any gene: 7. CDR1 is MNHNY and CDR2 is SVGAGI in the germline V gene (reference sequence).

The genes are TRBV9 and TRBJ1-3; D uncertain. The germline CDR1 and CDR2 sequences are SGDLS and YYNGEE. V lost 2 bases and J 4 bases, leaving 10 bases between the germline ends. The CDR3 has 14 residues. The CDR3 here is CASSVGAIGNTIYF. The CDR3 DNA reads as TGTGCCAGCAGCGTTGGAGCCATAGGAAACACCATATATTTT.

V gene TRBV2 combines with J gene TRBJ2-5, with D tentatively TRBD2 (6 bases). V was shortened by 6 bases and J by 3 bases, with 20 bases between the two germline ends. Germline V gene sequence: CDR1 SNHLY, CDR2 FYNNEI. The CDR3 extends over 16 amino acids. CDR3 amino acids: CASRRNRRDFKETQYF. CDR3 nucleotide sequence: TGTGCCAGCAGACGCAACCGCCGGGACTTTAAAGAGACCCAGTACTTC.

This clone was observed a single time. V gene TRBV9 combines with J gene TRBJ1-5, with 11 bases fitting TRBD1. Germline CDR1 and CDR2: SGDLS and YYNGEE. CDR3 length: 16 amino acids. V was clipped by 3 bases and J by 5 bases; unmatched bases: 7. CDR3 sequence reads: CASSGGQGASDQPQHF. The CDR3, as DNA: TGTGCCAGCAGCGGCGGACAGGGGGCATCGGATCAGCCCCAGCATTTT. The full variable domain, rest sourced from reference TRBV9 and TRBJ1-5, is DSGVTQTPKHLITATGQRVTLRCSPRSGDLSVYWYQQSLDQGLQFLIQYYNGEERAKGNILERFSAQQFPDLHSELNLSSLELGDSALYFCASSGGQGASDQPQHFGDGTRLSIL.

The J gene is TRBJ2-7, the V gene TRBV30; D call uncertain. Germline V gene lookup returns CDR1 GTSNPN and CDR2 SVGIG (reference sequence). The CDR3 contains 11 residues. Between the trimmed V and J ends, which lost 5 bases and 7 bases, there was a span of 12 bases. The CDR3 region is CAWGGPWEQYF. In nucleotides, the CDR3 is TGTGCCTGGGGTGGGCCTTGGGAGCAGTACTTC.

The chain has TRBV5-8 and TRBJ2-5; D not resolved. Gene TRBJ2-7 matches the end of the DNA better, so the J call may be wrong. The germline V gene has CDR1 SGHTS and CDR2 YDEGEE. This CDR3 region has 13 residues. This CDR3 reads CASSSDRHYEQYF. The CDR3 nucleotides read TGTGCCAGCAGCTCAGATCGCCACTACGAGCAGTACTTC.

The V call is TRBV28, the J call TRBJ2-1; TRBD1 agrees at 10 bases. CDR1 is MDHEN and CDR2 is SYDVKM in the germline V gene. The J segment lost 6 bases and the V segment lost 5 bases, leaving 7 bases of the junction unmatched. There are 15 residues in the CDR3. The CDR3 sequence is CASSRGDRGGNEQFF. The CDR3 bases are TGTGCCAGCAGTCGCGGGGACAGGGGAGGCAATGAGCAGTTCTTC.

In its sample, this clone was seen a few times. This chain links TRBV28 with TRBJ2-7; the match to TRBD2 covers 14 bases. Trimming cost V 3 bases and J 5 bases; bases outside gene matches: 15. The CDR3 loop spans 19 amino acids. CDR1 is MDHEN, CDR2 SYDVKM, per germline. CDR3 region: CASSFPTLPGGLAGDEQYF. DNA for the CDR3: TGTGCCAGCAGTTTTCCCACCCTCCCGGGGGGACTAGCGGGAGACGAGCAGTACTTC.